This T cell receptor (beta chain) was found in a study of cytomegalovirus exposure and HLA in healthy donors. Study-wide results and caveats: For presence/absence analyses, sequencing depth was assumed to be roughly uniform across donors.

This PCR relied on a set of 60 Vbeta primers and 13 Jbeta primers. Clones were sequenced by immunoSEQ multiplex PCR, and TCRdb holds only the in-frame ones, with some missing. The sample carries 95,000 to 150,000 clones, approximately 15% recorded once. Concerning this clone: The antigen is unknown.

The CDR3 extends over 16 amino acids. The V end was cut by 6 bases, the J end by 0 bases, with 17 bases between. Germline CDR1 is ENHRY and CDR2 is SYGVKD. Sequencing used PBMCs. The origin of this receptor is a woman younger than 30 in good health and CMV-seronegative. The chain uses TRBV10-3 and TRBJ1-1; D is perhaps TRBD1 (5 bases). CDR3 in amino acids: CAIRSTLDIMNTEAFF. The CDR3 DNA follows: TGTGCCATCAGATCGACTTTGGACATAATGAACACTGAAGCTTTCTTT.